The clone carrying this T cell receptor (beta chain) was counted between two and nine times. One entry per CDR3 protein, called by TCRdb with MiXCR from the RT-PCR reads. Altogether fewer than 800,000 distinct CDR3 sequences are present, over 12% being singletons, with the ten largest covering 3.6%. The CDR3 is 16 residues long. V was shortened by 4 bases and J by 0 bases, with 10 bases between the two germline ends. The sequence came from a female donor in good health, serving as a healthy control. Sample: memory CD4+ T cells from blood. The chain has TRBV12-3 or TRBV12-4 and TRBJ2-6, with unresolved D. CDR3 in amino acids: CASSYWTGSGANVLTF. CDR3 nucleotides: TGTGCCAGCAGTTACTGGACGGGCTCTGGGGCCAACGTCCTGACTTTC.